These 4 T cell receptor beta chains originate from one sample sequenced in a study of blood T cell repertoires in COVID-19. This table comes from immunoSEQ multiplex PCR, and its TCRdb copy is limited to in-frame clones, with some not included. The sample consists of about 300,000 clones, 91% of them appearing once. Specimen: peripheral blood. The receptors were gathered from a woman aged 30 to 39 with COVID-19, enrolled during active disease.

The V gene is TRBV19, the J gene TRBJ1-1; no firm D call. CDR3 length: 15 amino acids. Germline values: CDR1 LNHDA, CDR2 SQIVND (reference sequence). Trimming shortened V by 7 bases and J by 1 base, and 16 bases separated the two germline ends. CDR3 region: CASIRVYGANTEAFF. In nucleotides, the CDR3 is TGTGCCAGTATACGGGTATACGGAGCGAACACTGAAGCTTTCTTT.

CDR3 nucleotides: TGTGCCAGCAGGGTTACAGTGGGAGTCAATCAGCCCCAGCATTTT. The encoded protein is CASRVTVGVNQPQHF. The chain carries TRBV28 and TRBJ1-5; D uncertain. The CDR3 spans 15 residues. V was cut by 6 bases and J by 3 bases, with 15 bases left in between. In germline, CDR1 is MDHEN, CDR2 SYDVKM.

The rearrangement joins TRBV28 to TRBJ1-4, with no clear D. This CDR3 has 14 amino acids. Germline V lookup: CDR1 MDHEN, CDR2 SYDVKM. Trimming cost V 8 bases and J 7 bases, with 17 bases left between them. In nucleotides, the CDR3 is TGTGCCAGCGGAGGAAATTGGCGGGGTGAAAAACTGTTTTTT. This gives the protein CASGGNWRGEKLFF.

This chain links TRBV28 with TRBJ2-1, with 13 bases identical to TRBD2. V lost 4 bases, J lost 0 bases, and 6 bases stayed unmatched. From germline, CDR1 is MDHEN and CDR2 SYDVKM. The CDR3 is made up of 18 amino acids. CDR3 amino acids: CASSSPRTSGSSYNEQFF. CDR3 bases: TGTGCCAGCAGTTCCCCTAGGACTAGCGGGAGCTCCTACAATGAGCAGTTCTTC.